This TCR beta chain derives from a study of CD8+CD57+ T cells in acquired aplastic anemia. Researchers used genomic DNA as the template to profile TCR beta VDJ and CDR3. TCRdb re-analysed the reads in MiXCR, keeping a single row per CDR3 protein. Among 190,000 or so distinct CDR3 sequences, under 50% were seen once, and the ten largest hold about 1.8%. Sequenced patients had shown CD8+CD57+ cell expansion by flow cytometry. Remarks on this clonotype: Being one base from a much bigger clone, this may be a read error.

The sample consisted of sorted CD4+, CD8+, or CD8+CD57+ T cells (not recorded which) from PBMCs. The source is a human donor with aplastic anemia.

In DNA, the CDR3 is TGTGCCATCAGGAAAGCCCCGGACCACACAGATACGCAGTATTTT. This sequence encodes CAIRKAPDHTDTQYF. This chain links TRBV10-3 with TRBJ2-3; D gene ambiguous. The V gene lost 6 bases and the J gene lost 2 bases, with 15 bases spanning the gap. There are 15 residues in the CDR3. Germline CDR1 ENHRY, CDR2 SYGVKD.